A single sample is the source of the 7 T cell receptor beta chains below, sequenced in a study of OX40 agonist ivuxolimab in advanced cancers. Method: immunoSEQ multiplex PCR; TCRdb's copy keeps in-frame clones and lacks some. Among about 38,000 clones listed, over 70% were seen once. The source was CD4+ or CD8+ T cells sorted from blood, collected in a trial of the OX40 agonist ivuxolimab. These receptors were obtained from an adult with an advanced solid tumor such as melanoma, head and neck, liver or kidney cancer.

The chain employs TRBV7-9 and TRBJ1-2, with unresolved D. The CDR3 covers 15 residues. V lost 5 bases and J 2 bases, leaving 15 bases between the germline ends. CDR1 is SEHNR, CDR2 FQNEAQ, per germline (reference sequence). The DNA for the CDR3 is TGTGCCAGCAGCCCGATCGATGGGAGGAACTATGGCTACACCTTC. Encoded protein: CASSPIDGRNYGYTF.

The chain links TRBV11-2 to TRBJ2-5, with D possibly being TRBD2 (6 bases). CDR3 size: 16 residues. V gave up 2 bases and J gave up 4 bases, with 17 bases separating them. CDR1 is SGHAT, CDR2 FQNNGV, per germline. This chain's CDR3 is CASSLTTPLGGETQYF. The DNA of the CDR3 is TGTGCCAGCAGCTTAACGACCCCTCTCGGGGGAGAGACCCAGTACTTC.

This chain links TRBV2 with TRBJ2-4; D possibly corresponds to TRBD2 (6 bases). There are 13 residues in the CDR3. In germline, CDR1 is SNHLY, CDR2 FYNNEI. V was cut by 1 base and J by 7 bases, with 8 bases left in between. The CDR3 coding sequence is TGTGCCAGCAGTGAAGGACTAGGGAACATTCAGTACTTC. Translating gives CASSEGLGNIQYF.

V gene TRBV6-6 combines with J gene TRBJ1-2; D perhaps matches TRBD1 (6 bases). CDR1 and CDR2 (germline): MNHNY, SVGAGI (reference sequence). The V gene lost 6 bases and the J gene lost 3 bases, with 11 bases spanning the gap. This CDR3 has 13 amino acids. The CDR3 region is CASRPDRYYGYTF. CDR3 in DNA: TGTGCCAGCAGACCCGACAGGTACTATGGCTACACCTTC.

The CDR3 region has the DNA TGTGCCAGCAGTTTAAACCTACTAGCGACGCCGGAGGGAGATACGCAGTATTTT. This gives the protein CASSLNLLATPEGDTQYF. The chain employs TRBV28 and TRBJ2-3; TRBD2 matches 7 bases. V dropped 2 bases and J dropped 5; count of bases not matched to a gene: 16. The CDR3 has 18 amino acids. Germline CDR1 and CDR2: MDHEN and SYDVKM.

The chain couples TRBV6-6 to TRBJ1-2; weak D call: TRBD1 (6 bases). Per the germline V gene, CDR1 is MNHNY and CDR2 is SVGAGI (reference sequence). The V gene lost 6 bases and the J gene lost 2 bases, with 13 bases spanning the gap. The CDR3 spans 14 residues. The CDR3 nucleotides read TGTGCCAGCAGAAAAGTACAGGGAAACTATGGCTACACCTTC. It specifies CASRKVQGNYGYTF.

This clone showed up just once. This chain uses TRBV6-1 with TRBJ2-2; tentative D call: TRBD2 (5 bases). Trimming stripped 4 bases from V and 4 bases from J, with 16 bases between. Germline V lookup: CDR1 MNHNS, CDR2 SASEGT. This CDR3 spans 16 amino acids. The CDR3 sequence is CASSVSSSGGTGELFF. CDR3 in DNA: TGTGCCAGCAGTGTCTCTAGCAGTGGAGGCACCGGGGAGCTGTTTTTT.